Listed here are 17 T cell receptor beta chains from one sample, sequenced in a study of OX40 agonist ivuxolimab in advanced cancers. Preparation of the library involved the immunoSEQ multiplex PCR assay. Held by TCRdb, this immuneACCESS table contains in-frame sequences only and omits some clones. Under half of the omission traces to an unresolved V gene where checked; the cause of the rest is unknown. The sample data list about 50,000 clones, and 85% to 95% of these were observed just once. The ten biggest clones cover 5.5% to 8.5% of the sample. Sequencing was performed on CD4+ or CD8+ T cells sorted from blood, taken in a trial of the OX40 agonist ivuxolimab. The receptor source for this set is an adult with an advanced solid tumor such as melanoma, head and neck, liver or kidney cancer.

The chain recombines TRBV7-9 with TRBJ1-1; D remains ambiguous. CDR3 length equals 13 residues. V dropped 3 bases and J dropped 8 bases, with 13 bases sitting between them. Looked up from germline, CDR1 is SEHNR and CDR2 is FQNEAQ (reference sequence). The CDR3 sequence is CASSLGGPTEAFF. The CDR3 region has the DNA TGTGCCAGCAGCTTGGGAGGTCCCACAGAAGCTTTCTTT.

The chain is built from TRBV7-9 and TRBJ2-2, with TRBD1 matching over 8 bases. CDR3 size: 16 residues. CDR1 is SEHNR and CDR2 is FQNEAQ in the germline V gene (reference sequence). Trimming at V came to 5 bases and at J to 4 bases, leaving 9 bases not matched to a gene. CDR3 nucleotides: TGTGCCAGCAGCCCACAGACAGGGGTGGGCACCGGGGAGCTGTTTTTT. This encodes CASSPQTGVGTGELFF. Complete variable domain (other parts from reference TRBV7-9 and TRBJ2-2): DTGVSQNPRHKITKRGQNVTFRCDPISEHNRLYWYRQTLGQGPEFLTYFQNEAQLEKSRLLSDRFSAERPKGSFSTLEIQRTEQGDSAMYLCASSPQTGVGTGELFFGEGSRLTVL.

The CDR3 is CASSSVRAPRSEKLFF. CDR3 DNA sequence: TGTGCCAGCAGCTCCGTCAGGGCCCCACGCAGTGAAAAACTGTTTTTT. The chain links TRBV5-5 to TRBJ1-4, with D maybe TRBD1 (5 bases). Trimming left V 3 bases short and J 7 bases short, with 19 bases between. CDR1 is SGHKS and CDR2 is YYEKEE in the germline V gene (reference sequence). The CDR3 extends over 16 amino acids.

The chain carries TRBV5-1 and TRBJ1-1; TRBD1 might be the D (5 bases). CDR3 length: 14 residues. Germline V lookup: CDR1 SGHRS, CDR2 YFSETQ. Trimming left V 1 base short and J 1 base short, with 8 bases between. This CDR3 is CASSLTGGNTEAFF. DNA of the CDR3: TGCGCCAGCAGCTTGACAGGTGGGAACACTGAAGCTTTCTTT. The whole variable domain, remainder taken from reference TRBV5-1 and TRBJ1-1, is KAGVTQTPRYLIKTRGQQVTLSCSPISGHRSVSWYQQTPGQGLQFLFEYFSETQRNKGNFPGRFSGRQFSNSRSEMNVSTLELGDSALYLCASSLTGGNTEAFFGQGTRLTVV.

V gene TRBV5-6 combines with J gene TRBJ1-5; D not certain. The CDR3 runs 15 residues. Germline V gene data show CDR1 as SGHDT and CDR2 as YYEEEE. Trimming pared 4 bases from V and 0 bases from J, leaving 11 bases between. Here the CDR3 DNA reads TGTGCCAGCAGCGTTACAGAGGATAGCAATCAGCCCCAGCATTTT. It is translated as CASSVTEDSNQPQHF.

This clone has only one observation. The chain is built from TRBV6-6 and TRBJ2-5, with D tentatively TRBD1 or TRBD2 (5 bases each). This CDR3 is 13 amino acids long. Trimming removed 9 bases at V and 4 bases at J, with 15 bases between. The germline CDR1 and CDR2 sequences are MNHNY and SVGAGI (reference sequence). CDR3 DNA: TGTGCCAGTGACAGAGGGCCGGGAGAGACCCAGTACTTC. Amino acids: CASDRGPGETQYF.

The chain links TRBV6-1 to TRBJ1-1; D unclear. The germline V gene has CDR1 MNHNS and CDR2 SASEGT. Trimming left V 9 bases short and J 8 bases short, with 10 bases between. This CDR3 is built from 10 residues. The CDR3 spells CASSKGEAFF. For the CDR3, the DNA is TGTGCCAGTAGCAAAGGGGAAGCTTTCTTT.

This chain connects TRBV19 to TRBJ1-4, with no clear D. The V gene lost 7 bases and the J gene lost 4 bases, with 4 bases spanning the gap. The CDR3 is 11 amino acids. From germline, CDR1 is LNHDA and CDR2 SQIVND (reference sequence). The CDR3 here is CASTSNEKLFF. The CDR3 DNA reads TGTGCCAGTACGAGTAATGAAAAACTGTTTTTT.

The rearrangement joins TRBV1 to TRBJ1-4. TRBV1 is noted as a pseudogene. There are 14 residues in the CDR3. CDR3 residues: CTSRSDPTNEKLFF. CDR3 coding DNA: TGCACCAGCAGATCCGACCCAACTAATGAAAAACTGTTTTTT.

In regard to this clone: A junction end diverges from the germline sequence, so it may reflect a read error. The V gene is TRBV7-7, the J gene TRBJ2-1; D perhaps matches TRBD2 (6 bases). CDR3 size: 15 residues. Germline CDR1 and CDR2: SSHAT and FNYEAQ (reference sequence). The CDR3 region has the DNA TGTGCTAGCAGCTTAGCGGATGACCCTTACAATGAGCAGTTCTTC. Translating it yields CASSLADDPYNEQFF.

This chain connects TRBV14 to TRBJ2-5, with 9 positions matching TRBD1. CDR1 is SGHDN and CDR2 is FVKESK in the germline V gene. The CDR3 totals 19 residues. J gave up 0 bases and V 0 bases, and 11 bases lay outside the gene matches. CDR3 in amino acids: CASSQDLITWDRDQETQYF. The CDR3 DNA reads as TGTGCCAGCAGCCAAGATCTTATAACTTGGGACAGGGACCAAGAGACCCAGTACTTC.

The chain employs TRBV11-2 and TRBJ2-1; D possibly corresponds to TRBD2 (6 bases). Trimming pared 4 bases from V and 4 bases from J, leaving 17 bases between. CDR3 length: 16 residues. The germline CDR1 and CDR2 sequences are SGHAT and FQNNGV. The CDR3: CASSSPRDTVYNEQFF. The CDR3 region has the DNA TGTGCCAGCAGCTCACCGCGGGATACGGTATACAATGAGCAGTTCTTC. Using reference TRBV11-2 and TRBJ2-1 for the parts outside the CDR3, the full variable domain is EAGVAQSPRYKIIEKRQSVAFWCNPISGHATLYWYQQILGQGPKLLIQFQNNGVVDDSQLPKDRFSAERLKGVDSTLKIQPAKLEDSAVYLCASSSPRDTVYNEQFFGPGTRLTVL.

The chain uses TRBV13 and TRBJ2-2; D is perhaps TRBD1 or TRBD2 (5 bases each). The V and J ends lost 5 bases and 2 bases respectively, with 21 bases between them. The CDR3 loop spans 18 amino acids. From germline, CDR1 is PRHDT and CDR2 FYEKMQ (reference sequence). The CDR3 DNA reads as TGTGCCAGCAGCCCTTTACAGGAAGGGACCCCCAACACCGGGGAGCTGTTTTTT. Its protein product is CASSPLQEGTPNTGELFF.

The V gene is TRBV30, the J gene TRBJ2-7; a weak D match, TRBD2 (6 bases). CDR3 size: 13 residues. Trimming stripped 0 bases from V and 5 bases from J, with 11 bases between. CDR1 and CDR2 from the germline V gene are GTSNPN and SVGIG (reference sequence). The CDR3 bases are TGTGCCTGGAGTGTCACGGCTAGCGACGAGCAGTACTTC. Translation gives CAWSVTASDEQYF.

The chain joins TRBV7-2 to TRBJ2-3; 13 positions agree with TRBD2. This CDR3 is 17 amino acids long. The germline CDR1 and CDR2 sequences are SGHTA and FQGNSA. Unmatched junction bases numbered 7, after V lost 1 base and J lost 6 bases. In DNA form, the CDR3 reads TGTGCCAGCAGCTTAGGACTAGCGGGGGGCCTGGCGGATACGCAGTATTTT. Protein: CASSLGLAGGLADTQYF.

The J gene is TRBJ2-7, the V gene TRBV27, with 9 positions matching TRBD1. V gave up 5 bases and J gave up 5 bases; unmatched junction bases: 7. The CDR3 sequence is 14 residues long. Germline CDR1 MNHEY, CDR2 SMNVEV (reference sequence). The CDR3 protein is CASSEAGTGHEQYF. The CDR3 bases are TGTGCCAGCAGTGAAGCCGGGACAGGGCACGAGCAGTACTTC.

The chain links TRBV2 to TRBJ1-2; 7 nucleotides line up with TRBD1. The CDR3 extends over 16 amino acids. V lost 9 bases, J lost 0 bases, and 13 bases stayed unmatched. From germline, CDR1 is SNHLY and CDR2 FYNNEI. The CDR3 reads CARVGTERITNYGYTF. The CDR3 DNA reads TGTGCCAGAGTAGGGACAGAACGCATAACTAACTATGGCTACACCTTC.